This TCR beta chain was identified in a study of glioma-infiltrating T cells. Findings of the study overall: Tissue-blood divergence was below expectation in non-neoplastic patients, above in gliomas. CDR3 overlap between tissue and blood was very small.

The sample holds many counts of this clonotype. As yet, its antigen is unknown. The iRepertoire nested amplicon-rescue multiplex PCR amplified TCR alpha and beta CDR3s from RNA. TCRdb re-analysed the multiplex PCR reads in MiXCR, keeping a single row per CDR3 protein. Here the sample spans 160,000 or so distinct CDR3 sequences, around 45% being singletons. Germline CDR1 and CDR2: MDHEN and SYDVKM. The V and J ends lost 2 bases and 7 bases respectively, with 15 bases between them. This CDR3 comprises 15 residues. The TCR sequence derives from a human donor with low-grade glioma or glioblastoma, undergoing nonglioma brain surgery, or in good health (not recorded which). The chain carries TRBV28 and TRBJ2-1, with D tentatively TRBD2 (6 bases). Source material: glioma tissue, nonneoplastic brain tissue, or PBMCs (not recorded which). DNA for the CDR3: TGTGCCAGCAGTTTAGGCGGGATAGCAGCTAATGAGCAGTTCTTC. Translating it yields CASSLGGIAANEQFF.